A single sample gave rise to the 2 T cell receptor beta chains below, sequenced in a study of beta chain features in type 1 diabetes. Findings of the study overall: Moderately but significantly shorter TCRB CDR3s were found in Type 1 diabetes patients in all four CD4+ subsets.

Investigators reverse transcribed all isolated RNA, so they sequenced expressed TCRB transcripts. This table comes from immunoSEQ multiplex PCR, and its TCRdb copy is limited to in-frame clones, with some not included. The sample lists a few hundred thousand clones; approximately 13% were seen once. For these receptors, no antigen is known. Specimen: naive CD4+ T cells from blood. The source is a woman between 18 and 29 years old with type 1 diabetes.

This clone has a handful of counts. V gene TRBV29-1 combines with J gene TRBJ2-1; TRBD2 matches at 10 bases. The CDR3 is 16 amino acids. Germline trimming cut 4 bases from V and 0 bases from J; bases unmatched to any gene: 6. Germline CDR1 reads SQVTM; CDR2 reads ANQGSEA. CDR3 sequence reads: CSVGGAGGPSYNEQFF. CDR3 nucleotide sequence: TGCAGCGTTGGAGGAGCGGGAGGGCCCTCCTACAATGAGCAGTTCTTC.

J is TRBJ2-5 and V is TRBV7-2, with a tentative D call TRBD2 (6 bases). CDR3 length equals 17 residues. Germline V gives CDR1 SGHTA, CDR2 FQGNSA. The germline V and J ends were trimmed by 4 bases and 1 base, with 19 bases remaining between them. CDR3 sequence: CASSSSQGGTGQETQYF. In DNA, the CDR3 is TGTGCCAGCAGCTCCTCGCAGGGCGGGACGGGCCAAGAGACCCAGTACTTC.